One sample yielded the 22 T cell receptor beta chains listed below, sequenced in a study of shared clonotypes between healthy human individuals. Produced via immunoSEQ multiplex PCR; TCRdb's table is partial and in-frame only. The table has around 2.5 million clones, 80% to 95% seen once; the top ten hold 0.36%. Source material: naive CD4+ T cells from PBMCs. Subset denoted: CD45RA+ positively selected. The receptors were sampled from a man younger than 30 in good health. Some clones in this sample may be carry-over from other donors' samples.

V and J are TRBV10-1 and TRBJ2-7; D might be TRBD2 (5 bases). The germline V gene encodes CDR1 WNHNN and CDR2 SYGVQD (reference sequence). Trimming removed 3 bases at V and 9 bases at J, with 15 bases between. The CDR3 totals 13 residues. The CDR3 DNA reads TGCGCCAGCAGTGATCGGGATTTGTCTCGGCAGTACTTC. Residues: CASSDRDLSRQYF.

DNA of the CDR3: TGTGCCAGCAGCTCTAACATCGGAACTTGGACCCAGTACTTC. This encodes CASSSNIGTWTQYF. The V and J genes are TRBV7-2 and TRBJ2-5; D not resolved. CDR1 and CDR2 from the germline V gene are SGHTA and FQGNSA. This CDR3 contains 14 residues. V lost 4 bases and J lost 7, with 16 bases in between.

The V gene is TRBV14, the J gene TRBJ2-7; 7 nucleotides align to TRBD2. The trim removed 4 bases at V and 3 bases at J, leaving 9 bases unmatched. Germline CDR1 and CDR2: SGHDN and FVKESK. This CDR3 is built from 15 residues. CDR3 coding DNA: TGTGCCAGCAGCCCCCTTGGACTAGAGATCTACGAGCAGTACTTC. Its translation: CASSPLGLEIYEQYF.

The CDR3 sequence is CAWRPGTGELFF. The DNA of the CDR3 is TGTGCCTGGAGACCGGGAACCGGGGAGCTGTTTTTT. The chain recombines TRBV30 with TRBJ2-2; maybe TRBD2 (5 bases). CDR3 length: 12 residues. CDR1 is GTSNPN and CDR2 is SVGIG in the germline V gene (reference sequence). The V and J ends lost 3 bases and 5 bases respectively, with 7 bases between them. The variable domain in full, with the rest retrieved from reference TRBV30 and TRBJ2-2, is SQTIHQWPATLVQPVGSPLSLECTVEGTSNPNLYWYRQAAGRGLQLLFYSVGIGQISSEVPQNLSASRPQDRQFILSSKKLLLSDSGFYLCAWRPGTGELFFGEGSRLTVL.

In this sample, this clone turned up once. The CDR3 DNA sequence: TGTGCCAGCAGTTCGACAGGGGCGAGGACCATATATTTT. This gives the protein CASSSTGARTIYF. The chain joins TRBV28 to TRBJ1-3; 8 positions agree with TRBD1. This CDR3 spans 13 amino acids. The junction had 6 bases not matched to a gene; V was cut back by 4 bases and J by 10 bases. CDR1 and CDR2 from the germline V gene are MDHEN and SYDVKM.

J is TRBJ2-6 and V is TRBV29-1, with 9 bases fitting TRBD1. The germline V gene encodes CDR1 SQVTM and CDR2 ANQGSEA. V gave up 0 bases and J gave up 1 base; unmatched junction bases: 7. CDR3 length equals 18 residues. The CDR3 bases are TGCAGCGTTGAAGATTTTGGACAGGGGAAGTCTGGGGCCAACGTCCTGACTTTC. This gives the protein CSVEDFGQGKSGANVLTF.

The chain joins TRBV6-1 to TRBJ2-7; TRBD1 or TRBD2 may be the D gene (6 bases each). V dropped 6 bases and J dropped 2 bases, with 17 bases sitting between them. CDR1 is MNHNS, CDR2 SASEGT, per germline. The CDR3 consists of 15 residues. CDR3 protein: CASSIGGAGTYEQYF. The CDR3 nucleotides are TGTGCCAGCAGCATTGGGGGCGCGGGGACCTACGAGCAGTACTTC.

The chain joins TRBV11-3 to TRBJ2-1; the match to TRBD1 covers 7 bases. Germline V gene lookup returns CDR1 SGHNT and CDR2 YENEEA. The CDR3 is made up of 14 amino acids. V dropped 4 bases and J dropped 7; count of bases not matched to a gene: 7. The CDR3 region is CASSSTGVVNEQFF. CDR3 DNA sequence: TGTGCCAGCAGCTCAACAGGGGTCGTGAATGAGCAGTTCTTC. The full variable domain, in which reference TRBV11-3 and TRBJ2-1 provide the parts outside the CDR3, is EAGVVQSPRYKIIEKKQPVAFWCNPISGHNTLYWYLQNLGQGPELLIRYENEEAVDDSQLPKDRFSAERLKGVDSTLKIQPAELGDSAVYLCASSSTGVVNEQFFGPGTRLTVL.

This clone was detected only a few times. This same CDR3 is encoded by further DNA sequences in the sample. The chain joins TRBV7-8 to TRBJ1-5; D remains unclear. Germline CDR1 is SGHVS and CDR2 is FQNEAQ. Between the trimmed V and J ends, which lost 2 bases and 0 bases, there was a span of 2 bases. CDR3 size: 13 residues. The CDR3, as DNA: TGTGCCAGCAGCTTAAATAGCAATCAGCCCCAGCATTTT. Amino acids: CASSLNSNQPQHF.

The CDR3 DNA reads as TGTGCCAGCAGCTTATGGGCCCTTAAAGGGCAGTTCTTC. Residues: CASSLWALKGQFF. The chain carries TRBV7-2 and TRBJ2-1; D call uncertain. The CDR3 has 13 residues. In germline, CDR1 is SGHTA, CDR2 FQGNSA. V lost 2 bases and J 12 bases, leaving 14 bases between the germline ends. Variable domain in full (rest from reference TRBV7-2 and TRBJ2-1): GAGVSQSPSNKVTEKGKDVELRCDPISGHTALYWYRQSLGQGLEFLIYFQGNSAPDKSGLPSDRFSAERTGGSVSTLTIQRTQQEDSAVYLCASSLWALKGQFFGPGTRLTVL.

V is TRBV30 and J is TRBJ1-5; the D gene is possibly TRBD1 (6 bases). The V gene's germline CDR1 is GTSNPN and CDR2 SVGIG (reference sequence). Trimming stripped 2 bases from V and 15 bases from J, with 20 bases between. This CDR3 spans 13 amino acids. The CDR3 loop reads CAWSPGDGFSAHF. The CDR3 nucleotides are TGTGCCTGGAGTCCAGGGGACGGATTTAGCGCGCATTTT.

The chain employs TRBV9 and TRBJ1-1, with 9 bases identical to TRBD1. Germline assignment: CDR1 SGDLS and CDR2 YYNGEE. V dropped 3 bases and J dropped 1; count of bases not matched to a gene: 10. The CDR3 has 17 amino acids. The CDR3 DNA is TGTGCCAGCAGCGAAATTGGACAGGGGCGACCGAACACTGAAGCTTTCTTT. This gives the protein CASSEIGQGRPNTEAFF. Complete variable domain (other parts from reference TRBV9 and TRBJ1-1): DSGVTQTPKHLITATGQRVTLRCSPRSGDLSVYWYQQSLDQGLQFLIQYYNGEERAKGNILERFSAQQFPDLHSELNLSSLELGDSALYFCASSEIGQGRPNTEAFFGQGTRLTVV.

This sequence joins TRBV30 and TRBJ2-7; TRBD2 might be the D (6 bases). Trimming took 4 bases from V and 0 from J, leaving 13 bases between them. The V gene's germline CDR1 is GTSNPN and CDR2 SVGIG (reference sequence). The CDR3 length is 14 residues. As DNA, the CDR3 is TGTGCCTGGACCAGAGGAGGGAGCTCCTACGAGCAGTACTTC. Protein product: CAWTRGGSSYEQYF. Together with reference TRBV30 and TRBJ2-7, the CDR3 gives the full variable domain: SQTIHQWPATLVQPVGSPLSLECTVEGTSNPNLYWYRQAAGRGLQLLFYSVGIGQISSEVPQNLSASRPQDRQFILSSKKLLLSDSGFYLCAWTRGGSSYEQYFGPGTRLTVT.

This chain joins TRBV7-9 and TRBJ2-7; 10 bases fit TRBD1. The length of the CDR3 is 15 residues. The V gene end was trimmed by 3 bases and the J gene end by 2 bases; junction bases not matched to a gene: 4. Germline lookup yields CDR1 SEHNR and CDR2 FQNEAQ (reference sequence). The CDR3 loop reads CASSFSDRGTYEQYF. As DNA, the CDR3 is TGTGCCAGCAGCTTTTCGGACAGGGGGACCTACGAGCAGTACTTC.

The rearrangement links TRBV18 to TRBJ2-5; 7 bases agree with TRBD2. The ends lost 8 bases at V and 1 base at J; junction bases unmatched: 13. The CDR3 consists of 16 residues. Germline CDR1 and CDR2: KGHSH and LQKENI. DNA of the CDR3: TGTGCCAGCAGTTCCCGGGGAGGGGCCTCCCAAGAGACCCAGTACTTC. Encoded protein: CASSSRGGASQETQYF.

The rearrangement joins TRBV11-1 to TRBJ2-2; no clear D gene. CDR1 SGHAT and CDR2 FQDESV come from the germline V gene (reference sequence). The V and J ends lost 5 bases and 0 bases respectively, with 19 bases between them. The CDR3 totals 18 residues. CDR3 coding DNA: TGTGCCAGCAGCCGTATCGATGGGAAAGCCTCGAACACCGGGGAGCTGTTTTTT. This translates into CASSRIDGKASNTGELFF.

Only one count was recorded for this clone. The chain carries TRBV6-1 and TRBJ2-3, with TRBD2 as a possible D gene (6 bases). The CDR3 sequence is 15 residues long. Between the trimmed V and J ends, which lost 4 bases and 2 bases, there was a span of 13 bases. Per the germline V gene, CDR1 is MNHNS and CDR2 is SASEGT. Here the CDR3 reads CASSAWLAFTDTQYF. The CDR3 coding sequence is TGTGCCAGCAGTGCTTGGCTAGCGTTCACAGATACGCAGTATTTT.

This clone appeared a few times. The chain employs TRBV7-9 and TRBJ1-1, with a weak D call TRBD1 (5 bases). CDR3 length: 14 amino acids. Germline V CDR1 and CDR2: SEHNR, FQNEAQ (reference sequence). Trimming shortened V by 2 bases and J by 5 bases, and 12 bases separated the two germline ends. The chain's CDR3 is CASSLSGKVTEAFF. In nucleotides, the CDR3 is TGTGCCAGCAGCTTATCAGGGAAGGTAACTGAAGCTTTCTTT.

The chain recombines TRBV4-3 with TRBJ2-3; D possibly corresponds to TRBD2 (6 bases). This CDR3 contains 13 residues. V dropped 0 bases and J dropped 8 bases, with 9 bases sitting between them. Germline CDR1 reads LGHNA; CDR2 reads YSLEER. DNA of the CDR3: TGCGCCAGCAGCCAAGAAACTAGCAGTACGCAGTATTTT. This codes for CASSQETSSTQYF.

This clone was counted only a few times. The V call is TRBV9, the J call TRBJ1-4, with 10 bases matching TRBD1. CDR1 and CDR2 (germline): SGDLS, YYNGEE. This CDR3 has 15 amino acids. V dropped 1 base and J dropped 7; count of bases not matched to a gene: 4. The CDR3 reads CASSVLGQGGEKLFF. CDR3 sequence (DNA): TGTGCCAGCAGCGTACTTGGACAGGGGGGTGAAAAACTGTTTTTT.

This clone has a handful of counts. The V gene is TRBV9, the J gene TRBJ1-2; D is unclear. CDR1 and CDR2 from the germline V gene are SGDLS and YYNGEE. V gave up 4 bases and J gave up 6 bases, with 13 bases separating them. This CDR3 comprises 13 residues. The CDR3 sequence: CASSPPPGDGYTF. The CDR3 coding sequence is TGTGCCAGCAGCCCGCCACCCGGGGATGGCTACACCTTC.

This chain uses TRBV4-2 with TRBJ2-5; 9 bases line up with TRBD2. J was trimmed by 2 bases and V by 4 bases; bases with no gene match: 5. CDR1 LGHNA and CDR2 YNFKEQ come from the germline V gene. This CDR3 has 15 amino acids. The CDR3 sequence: CASSPRLAAQETQYF. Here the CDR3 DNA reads TGTGCCAGCAGCCCCCGACTAGCGGCACAAGAGACCCAGTACTTC.